The rows below give T cell receptor beta chains drawn from one sample of a study of cytomegalovirus exposure and HLA in healthy donors. The repertoire was sequenced with immunoSEQ multiplex PCR; TCRdb's copy has only in-frame clones and lacks some. The sample lists around 140,000 clones, over 75% seen once, with less than 3% in the top ten. Sequencing used PBMCs. The receptors stem from a male donor in good health and CMV-seronegative. The CDR3 runs from the conserved cysteine through the conserved F or W. Fields, in order: D gene, clone size, V gene, J gene, CDR3 DNA, CDR3 protein. D genes are given only for firm matches. A row's size may be missing; if present it is once, few, many or a size class.

TRBD2	-	TRBV6-1	TRBJ2-1	TGTGCCAGCAGTGAATTTGCAGCGGGACCATACAATGAGCAGTTCTTC	CASSEFAAGPYNEQFF
TRBD1	-	TRBV7-9	TRBJ1-1	TGTTCCAGCAGCTTCCAGGGGGCGCGAGCTTTCTTT	CSSSFQGARAFF
TRBD2	-	TRBV5-1	TRBJ2-3	TGCGCCAGCAGCTTCGCGGGAGAGAGCACAGATACGCAGTATTTT	CASSFAGESTDTQYF
TRBD2	-	TRBV19	TRBJ2-1	TGTGCCAGTAGTCAGTTAGCGGGGGGCAGTAGCTCCTACAATGAGCAGTTCTTC	CASSQLAGGSSSYNEQFF
-	-	TRBV7-6	TRBJ2-7	TGTGCCAGCAGCTTAAGAGGACAGACCTACGAGCAGTACTTC	CASSLRGQTYEQYF
TRBD2	-	TRBV5-1	TRBJ2-7	TGCGCCAGCAGCTTGACTAGCGGGAGGATTCGTCGCGACGAGCAGTACTTC	CASSLTSGRIRRDEQYF
TRBD2	-	TRBV11-2	TRBJ2-2	TGTGCCAGCAGCTCCAAGTTACTAGCGGGAGGAGAGTCGCCCGGGGAGCTGTTTTTT	CASSSKLLAGGESPGELFF
TRBD2	-	TRBV7-8	TRBJ2-2	TGTGCCAGCAGCCATCTAGCGGGAGGCGACACCGGGGAGCTGTTTTTT	CASSHLAGGDTGELFF
-	-	TRBV7-8	TRBJ1-4	TGTGCCAGCAGCTGGAGGTCAGGCTCGGGAAAACTGTTTTTT	CASSWRSGSGKLFF
TRBD2	-	TRBV2	TRBJ2-5	TGTGCCAGCAGTGGGGAGGGCCTTGAGGAGACCCAGTACTTC	CASSGEGLEETQYF
TRBD1	-	TRBV4-3	TRBJ2-7	TGCGCCAGCAGCCAAGATCGGGGTACAGGGGGATCCTACGAGCAGTACTTC	CASSQDRGTGGSYEQYF
TRBD1	-	TRBV6-4	TRBJ2-7	TGTGCCAGCAGTGACCCGGGACAGCTTAATTACGAGCAGTACTTC	CASSDPGQLNYEQYF
-	-	TRBV25-1	TRBJ2-2	TGTGCCTCCATGGGCAGGGGAAGTCACACCGGGGAGCTGTTTTTT	CASMGRGSHTGELFF
TRBD1	-	TRBV6-6	TRBJ1-2	TGTGCCAGCAGTCGGACAGGGGATGGCTACACCTTC	CASSRTGDGYTF
TRBD1	-	TRBV28	TRBJ2-4	TGTGCCAGCAGTTCTGGACAGGGTAAAAACATTCAGTACTTC	CASSSGQGKNIQYF
TRBD1	few	TRBV6-6	TRBJ1-5	TGTGCCAGCATCGACAGGGGCCATAGCAATCAGCCCCAGCATTTT	CASIDRGHSNQPQHF
TRBD2	-	TRBV11-2	TRBJ2-7	TGTGCCAGCAGGGGATTAGGGGCGGGAGAATTCACCTACGAGCAGTACTTC	CASRGLGAGEFTYEQYF
-	-	TRBV7-2	TRBJ2-2	TGTGCCAGCAGACTTGCGGGGGCCCGTGTCACCGGGGAGCTGTTTTTT	CASRLAGARVTGELFF
-	-	TRBV7-2	TRBJ1-1	TGTGCCAGCAGCCCCCGCGGGGGGGCCGGGACTGAAGCTTTCTTT	CASSPRGGAGTEAFF
-	-	TRBV6-1	TRBJ2-7	TGTGCCAGCAATAGCATCAGAGGAGTCTACGAGCAGTACTTC	CASNSIRGVYEQYF
-	-	TRBV5-6	TRBJ2-1	TGTGCCAGCAGCCGTGGTATGTGGGGAGGCTACAATGAGCAGTTCTTC	CASSRGMWGGYNEQFF
-	-	TRBV7-3	TRBJ2-7	TGTGCCAGCAGCCCCACTAGCTTCTCCTACGAGCAGTACTTC	CASSPTSFSYEQYF
TRBD1	-	TRBV6-6	TRBJ2-7	TGTGCCAGCAGTCTCGGACAGGGGACCGAGCAGTACTTC	CASSLGQGTEQYF
TRBD2	once	TRBV6-6	TRBJ2-7	TGTGCCAGCAGGCGAGCGGGAGAGTTGGACGAGCAGTACTTC	CASRRAGELDEQYF
TRBD2	-	TRBV11-2	TRBJ2-7	TGTGCCAGCAGCTCGACTAGCGGGGCCGGCGGGGGCTACGAGCAGTACTTC	CASSSTSGAGGGYEQYF
-	-	TRBV28	TRBJ2-4	TGTGCCAGCAGTTATGCAGGGGTGGGGGACATTCAGTACTTC	CASSYAGVGDIQYF
TRBD2	-	TRBV4-3	TRBJ2-6	TGCGCCAGCAGCCAAGGACTAGCGGGAGTATCTGGGGCCAACGTCCTGACTTTC	CASSQGLAGVSGANVLTF
TRBD1	few	TRBV11-2	TRBJ2-5	TGTGCCAGCAGTTACGACAGGGCGAAAGGAGAGACCCAGTACTTC	CASSYDRAKGETQYF
-	few	TRBV10-3	TRBJ2-2	TGTGCCATCACAGGACTGGCGAACACCGGGGAGCTGTTTTTT	CAITGLANTGELFF
-	-	TRBV6-6	TRBJ1-4	TGTGCCAGCACTCCAATAGGGGGACGGGGTGAAAAACTGTTTTTT	CASTPIGGRGEKLFF
-	few	TRBV2	TRBJ2-3	TGTGCCAGCAGCCACACGAAAGGTGGCGGATACTTTTCAGATACGCAGTATTTT	CASSHTKGGGYFSDTQYF
TRBD1	-	TRBV7-2	TRBJ1-1	TGTGCCAGCAGTTTGACAGGGAGGACTGAAGCTTTCTTT	CASSLTGRTEAFF
TRBD2	few	TRBV4-3	TRBJ2-1	TGCGCCAGCAGCCGGGGACTAGCGGGAACAAACGAGCAGTTCTTC	CASSRGLAGTNEQFF
-	-	TRBV6-6	TRBJ2-3	TGTGCCAGCAGTATCACCCCAGGGGTTCCGACAGATACGCAGTATTTT	CASSITPGVPTDTQYF
-	-	TRBV5-8	TRBJ1-2	TGTGCCAGCAGCTTGTCAGGGTTTGGGAATGGCTACACCTTC	CASSLSGFGNGYTF
-	-	TRBV4-1	TRBJ1-4	TGCGCCAGCAGCCAAGATAGCGGGACGGCCTTTAGTATGAAACTGTTTTTT	CASSQDSGTAFSMKLFF
TRBD2	-	TRBV5-4	TRBJ2-5	TGTGCCAGCAGCTTAGAGGGACTAGCGGTATGGGAGACCCAGTACTTC	CASSLEGLAVWETQYF
TRBD2	-	TRBV9	TRBJ2-1	TGTGCCAGCAGCGTCGGGGACTACAGAATCAATGAGCAGTTCTTC	CASSVGDYRINEQFF
-	-	TRBV29-1	TRBJ2-2	TGCAGCGGGGGGCAATCAACCGGGGAGCTGTTTTTT	CSGGQSTGELFF
TRBD2	-	TRBV18	TRBJ2-1	TGTGCCAGCTCACCACCGCCCCTAGCGGGAGGGCCCGAGCAGTTCTTC	CASSPPPLAGGPEQFF